This passage covers 8 T cell receptor beta chains from one sample sequenced in a study of T cell clonality in common variable immunodeficiency. Study-wide points: Common variable immunodeficiency TCR beta sequences reportedly had fewer deletions and N-nucleotide insertions.

No cognate antigen is known for these TCRs. Only in-frame clones appear in the TCRdb table, and some are missing; sequencing was by immunoSEQ multiplex PCR. This record lists roughly 25,000 clones, none seen once only, and the top ten clones contain approximately 25%. The sample was peripheral blood mononuclear cells. Every receptor here comes from a human donor with common variable immunodeficiency.

This clone was found a few times. The read ends 3 residues shy of where the CDR3 ends; the end is completed using the germline J gene. This rearrangement joins TRBV5-4 to TRBJ2-5; D remains ambiguous. The ends were cut back, 6 bases at V and 5 bases at J, with 11 bases in the middle. The germline CDR1 and CDR2 sequences are SGHNT and YYREEE (reference sequence). This CDR3 has 12 amino acids. The CDR3 reads CASTRQGETQYF. The covered CDR3 bases are TGTGCCAGCACCAGACAAGGGGAGACC.

A word on this clone: Germline is not matched at one junction end, which may reflect a read error. The read ends 3 residues shy of where the CDR3 ends; the end is completed using the germline J gene. The chain links TRBV7-9 to TRBJ1-1; possibly TRBD1 for D (5 bases). CDR3 length: 13 residues. Per germline, CDR1 SEHNR and CDR2 FQNEAQ (reference sequence). The CDR3 bases that were read are TGTTCCAGCAGCGCCAGGGTGGCCACTGAA. This codes for CSSSARVATE. The whole CDR3 sequence is CSSSARVATEAFF.

In this sample, this clone turned up a few times. The read comes to an end 3 residues before the CDR3 does, leaving the germline J gene to fill in the end. This chain links TRBV5-4 with TRBJ2-7; 11 bases map to TRBD2. Germline loops: CDR1 SGHNT, CDR2 YYREEE (reference sequence). V dropped 4 bases and J dropped 3; count of bases not matched to a gene: 6. The CDR3 contains 15 residues. The sequenced part of the CDR3 DNA is TGTGCCAGCAGCCCTACTAGCGGGAGCTTCTACGAG. Amino acid sequence: CASSPTSGSFYE. The whole CDR3 sequence reads CASSPTSGSFYEQYF.

This clone came up many times. The CDR3 end falls 3 residues outside the read, so it is completed with the germline J gene. The chain carries TRBV7-9 and TRBJ1-2; 7 bases match TRBD1. J was trimmed by 4 bases and V by 8 bases; bases with no gene match: 4. The CDR3 totals 12 residues. Germline V CDR1 and CDR2: SEHNR, FQNEAQ (reference sequence). CDR3 DNA (partial): TGTGCCAGCGCGGGACAGACCTATGGC. Translation: CASAGQTYG. The complete CDR3 protein is CASAGQTYGYTF.

This clone was seen many times. Coverage ceases 3 residues before the CDR3 finishes, and the germline J gene fills in the end. This rearrangement joins TRBV19 to TRBJ1-5; D is uncertain. Trimming shortened V by 6 bases and J by 0 bases, and 12 bases separated the two germline ends. The CDR3 extends over 15 amino acids. Per germline, CDR1 LNHDA and CDR2 SQIVND (reference sequence). The CDR3 sequence is CASRWSRYSNQPQHF. The covered CDR3 bases are TGTGCCAGTAGATGGTCGCGTTATAGCAATCAGCCC.

In its sample, this clone was seen a few times. The read falls 3 residues short of the CDR3 end, and the missing part is taken from the germline J gene. The chain recombines TRBV7-6 with TRBJ2-1; D gene unclear. Germline CDR1 SGHVS, CDR2 FNYEAQ. The CDR3 totals 14 residues. The V gene lost 2 bases and the J gene lost 4 bases, with 9 bases spanning the gap. The CDR3 loop is CASSLYATYNEQFF. The CDR3 bases that were read are TGTGCCAGCAGCTTATATGCCACTTACAATGAG.

The table lists this clone with many counts. The CDR3: CASSSGRITTSSYNEQFF. The sequenced CDR3 bases are TGTGCCAGTAGTAGCGGGAGAATCACTACGAGCTCCTACAATGAG. This chain connects TRBV19 to TRBJ2-1; 7 bases match TRBD2. The read halts 3 residues ahead of the CDR3 end, with the missing end drawn from the germline J gene. The CDR3 consists of 18 residues. Germline lookup yields CDR1 LNHDA and CDR2 SQIVND (reference sequence). Losses at the gene ends were 4 bases for V and 0 bases for J; bases not matched to a gene: 12. The whole variable domain, filled in from reference TRBV19 and TRBJ2-1, reads DGGITQSPKYLFRKEGQNVTLSCEQNLNHDAMYWYRQDPGQGLRLIYYSQIVNDFQKGDIAEGYSVSREKKESFPLTVTSAQKNPTAFYLCASSSGRITTSSYNEQFFGPGTRLTVL.

This clone was observed at least ten times. Read data end 3 residues before the CDR3 end; the end is taken from the germline J gene. The chain uses TRBV7-3 and TRBJ2-7; 9 nucleotides agree with TRBD2. V shed 4 bases and J 6 bases; nucleotides not matched to a gene: 10. Per germline, CDR1 SGHTA and CDR2 FQGTGA. The CDR3 length is 15 residues. CDR3 amino acids: CASSSIAGDHAEQYF. The sequenced part of the CDR3 DNA is TGTGCCAGCAGCTCGATAGCGGGAGATCACGCCGAG.